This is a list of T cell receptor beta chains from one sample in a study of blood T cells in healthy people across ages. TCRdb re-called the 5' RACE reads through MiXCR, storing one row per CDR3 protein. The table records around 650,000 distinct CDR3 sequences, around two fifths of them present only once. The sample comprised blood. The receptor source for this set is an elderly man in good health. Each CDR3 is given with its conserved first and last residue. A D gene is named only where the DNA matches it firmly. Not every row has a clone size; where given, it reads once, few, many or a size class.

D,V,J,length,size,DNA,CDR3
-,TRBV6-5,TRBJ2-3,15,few,TGTGCCAGCAGTTATCGACAGTTTGTCACAGATACGCAGTATTTT,CASSYRQFVTDTQYF
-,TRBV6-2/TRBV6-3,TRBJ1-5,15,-,TGTGCCAGCAGTTACTCAGCTAGGAGCAATCAGCCCCAGCATTTT,CASSYSARSNQPQHF
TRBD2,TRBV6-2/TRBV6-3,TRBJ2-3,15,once,TGTGCCAGCAGTACTCCGGGACTAGCCTCAGATAAGCAGTATTTT,CASSTPGLASDKQYF
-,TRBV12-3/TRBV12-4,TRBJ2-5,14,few,TGTGCCAGCAGTTTAGAGGGTGTCGGGGAGACCCAGTACTTC,CASSLEGVGETQYF
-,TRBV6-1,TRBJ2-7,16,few,TGTGCCAGCAGTCGCCCTGGGACGCCCTATTCCTACGAGCAGTACTTC,CASSRPGTPYSYEQYF
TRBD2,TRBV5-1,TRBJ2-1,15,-,TGCGCCAGCAGCTCCGGACTAGCCCCCTGCAATGAGCAGTTCTTC,CASSSGLAPCNEQFF
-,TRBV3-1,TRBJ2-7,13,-,TGTGCCAGCAGCCAAGTTAGTGGCGGCGAGCAGTACTTC,CASSQVSGGEQYF
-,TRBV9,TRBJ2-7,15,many,TGTGCCAGCAGCGTCGACAGCTCTAGCTCCTACGAGCAGTACTTC,CASSVDSSSSYEQYF
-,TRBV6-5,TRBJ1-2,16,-,TGTGCCAGCAGTGCCACCCGGGCCCCAATTGGGTATGGCTACACCTTC,CASSATRAPIGYGYTF
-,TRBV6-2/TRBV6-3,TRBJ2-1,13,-,TGTGCCAGCAGTTACCCTAGGCACAATGAGCAGTTCTTC,CASSYPRHNEQFF
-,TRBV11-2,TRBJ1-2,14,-,TGTGCCAGCAGCTTGGTCGGCCCTAACTATGGCTACACCTTC,CASSLVGPNYGYTF
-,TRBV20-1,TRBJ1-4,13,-,TGCAGTGCTGAAACAGGGTATCCCGAAAAACTGTTTTTT,CSAETGYPEKLFF
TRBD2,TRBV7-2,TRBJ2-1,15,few,TGTGCCAGCAGCTCTAGTAGCGGGATGTACAATGAGCAGTTCTTC,CASSSSSGMYNEQFF
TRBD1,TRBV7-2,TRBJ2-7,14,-,TGTGCCAGCAGCTTAGACAGGGGAAACACTGAGCAGTACTTC,CASSLDRGNTEQYF
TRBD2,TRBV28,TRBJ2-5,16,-,TGTGCCAGCAGTCTAGCGGGAGGGCCTCGGGTAGAGACCCAGTACTTC,CASSLAGGPRVETQYF
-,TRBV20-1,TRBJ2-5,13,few,TGCAGTGCTAGAAGGACAGCCCAAGAGACCCAGTACTTC,CSARRTAQETQYF
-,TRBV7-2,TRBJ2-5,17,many,TGTGCCAGCAGCTTAGCCTGGGGGACCAGGAAACAAGAGACCCAGTACTTC,CASSLAWGTRKQETQYF
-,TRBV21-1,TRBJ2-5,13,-,TGTGCCACCCACAGGGGGCGCTGGGAGACCCAGTACTTC,CATHRGRWETQYF
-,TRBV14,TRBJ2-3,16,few,TGTGCCAGCAGCAACCAGGGACGGATCCTCCTCGATACGCAGTATTTT,CASSNQGRILLDTQYF
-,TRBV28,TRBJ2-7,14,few,TGTGCCAGCAGTTTTTTCGTCGGGAGCAACGAGCAGTACTTC,CASSFFVGSNEQYF
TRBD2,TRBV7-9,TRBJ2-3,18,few,TGTGCCAGCAGCTTCGACGGGCGGGGGACGCCCAAAACAGATACGCAGTATTTT,CASSFDGRGTPKTDTQYF
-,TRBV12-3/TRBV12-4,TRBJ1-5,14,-,TGTGCCAGCAGTTTAACCCAGGGCAATCAGCCCCAGCATTTT,CASSLTQGNQPQHF
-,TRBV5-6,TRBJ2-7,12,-,TGTGCCAGCAGCCGTAGGGGGAACGAGCAGTACTTC,CASSRRGNEQYF
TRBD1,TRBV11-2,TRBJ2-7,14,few,TGTGCCAGCAGCGTGAGACAGGGAAACTACGAGCAGTACTTC,CASSVRQGNYEQYF
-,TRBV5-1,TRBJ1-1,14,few,TGCGCCAGCAGTCCTATTGCGGGGCAAACTGAAGCTTTCTTT,CASSPIAGQTEAFF
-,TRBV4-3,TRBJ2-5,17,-,TGCGCCAGCAGCCAAGTCGGGGTCGGCAGGTACCAAGAGACCCAGTACTTC,CASSQVGVGRYQETQYF
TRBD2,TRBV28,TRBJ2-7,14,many,TGTGCCAGCAGTTTACTAGCGGGGGGGTACGAGCAGTACTTC,CASSLLAGGYEQYF
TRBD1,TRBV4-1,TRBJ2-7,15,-,TGCGCCAGCAGCCAAGTGGGACAGGGACTATACGAGCAGTACTTC,CASSQVGQGLYEQYF
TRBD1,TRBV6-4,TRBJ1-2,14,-,TGTGCCAGCAGAGATCCGGGACAGGGGGGAGGCTACACCTTC,CASRDPGQGGGYTF
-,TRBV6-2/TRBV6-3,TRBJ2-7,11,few,TGTGCCAGCGGCGACGACCTACGCCAGTACTTC,CASGDDLRQYF
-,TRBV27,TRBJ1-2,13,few,TGTGCCAGCAGTTTAATTTCAGGTTATGGCTACACCTTC,CASSLISGYGYTF
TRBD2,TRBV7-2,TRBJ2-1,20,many,TGTGCCAGCAGCTTACCCCCCGGGACTAGCGGGGGGGCCATTAGAAATGAGCAGTTCTTC,CASSLPPGTSGGAIRNEQFF
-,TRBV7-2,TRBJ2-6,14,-,TGTGCCAGCGCCGCGAGGCCTGGGGCCAACGTCCTGACTTTC,CASAARPGANVLTF
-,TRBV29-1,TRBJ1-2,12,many,TGCAGCGTTGATATCCTCACGAATGGCTACACCTTC,CSVDILTNGYTF
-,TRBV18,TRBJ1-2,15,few,TGTGCCAGCTCACCACCGAGCTGGGAGAACTATGGCTACACCTTC,CASSPPSWENYGYTF
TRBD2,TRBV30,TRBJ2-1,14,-,TGTGCCTGGAGATGGGCGGGGGGAACCCATGAGCAGTTCTTC,CAWRWAGGTHEQFF
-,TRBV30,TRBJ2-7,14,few,TGTGCCTGGAGTGAGGGAAGAACCCCCTACGAGCAGTACTTC,CAWSEGRTPYEQYF
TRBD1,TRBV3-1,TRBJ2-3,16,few,TGTGCCAGCAGCCAAGCTCACAGGGGGCTAAAAAATACGCAGTATTTT,CASSQAHRGLKNTQYF
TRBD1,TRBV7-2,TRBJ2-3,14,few,TGTGCCAGCAGTTTGACAGGGGGCCCAGATACGCAGTATTTT,CASSLTGGPDTQYF
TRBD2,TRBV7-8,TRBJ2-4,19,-,TGTACCAGCAGCTTAGTGGGCCGGGAACTAGCGGGAGCCAAAAACATTCAGTACTTC,CTSSLVGRELAGAKNIQYF
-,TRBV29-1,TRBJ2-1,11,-,TGCAGCGTTGGTACAGTGGCAAGGCAGTTCTTC,CSVGTVARQFF
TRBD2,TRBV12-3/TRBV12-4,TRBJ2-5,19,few,TGTGCCAGCAGCTCTTTTTTACCCCTTGGTCGCGGGAGCGGAGAGACCCAGTACTTC,CASSSFLPLGRGSGETQYF
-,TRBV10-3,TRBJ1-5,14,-,TGTGCCATCAGTGTGGAGACAGTAGGTCAGCCCCAGCATTTT,CAISVETVGQPQHF
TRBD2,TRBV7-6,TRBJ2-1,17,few,TGTGCCAGCAGCTTAGTTACTAGCGGTACCCGTGGTGCTGAGCAGTTCTTC,CASSLVTSGTRGAEQFF
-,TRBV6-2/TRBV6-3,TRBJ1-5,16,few,TGTGCCAGCAAAGAGGGAAAAGGGACGAGCAATCAGCCCCAGCATTTT,CASKEGKGTSNQPQHF
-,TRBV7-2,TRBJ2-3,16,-,TGTGCCAGCAGATTAGGGGCTGGGGGGAACGCAGATACGCAGTATTTT,CASRLGAGGNADTQYF
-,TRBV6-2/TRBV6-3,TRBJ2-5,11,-,TGTGCCAGCAATCAACTCGGGACCCAGTACTTC,CASNQLGTQYF
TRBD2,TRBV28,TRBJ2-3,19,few,TGTGCCAGCAGCAGACAGGGGGCCCGACTAGCGGGAGAAGGAGATACGCAGTATTTT,CASSRQGARLAGEGDTQYF
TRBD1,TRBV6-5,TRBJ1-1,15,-,TGTGCCAGCACCTCCCAGCGGACAGGGTCCATTGAAGCTTTCTTT,CASTSQRTGSIEAFF
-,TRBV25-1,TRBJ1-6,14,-,TGTGCCAGCAGGGGGGCGGCAGGGTACTCACCCCTCCACTTT,CASRGAAGYSPLHF
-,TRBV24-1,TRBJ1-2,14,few,TGTGCCACCAGTGATTGGGATGGGAACTATGGCTACACCTTC,CATSDWDGNYGYTF
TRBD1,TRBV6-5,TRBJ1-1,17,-,TGTGCCAGCAGTTACAAGGGGGCGGGGTCCATGAACACTGAAGCTTTCTTT,CASSYKGAGSMNTEAFF
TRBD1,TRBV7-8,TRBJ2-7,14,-,TGTGCCAGCAGCTTAGGGGACAGGATATACGAGCAGTACTTC,CASSLGDRIYEQYF
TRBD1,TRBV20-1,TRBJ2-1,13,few,TGCAGTGCCCGACCGACAGGGCACAATGAGCAGTTCTTC,CSARPTGHNEQFF
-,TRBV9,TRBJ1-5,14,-,TGTGCCAGCAGCGAGCAGGGGCTCGATCAGCCCCAGCATTTT,CASSEQGLDQPQHF
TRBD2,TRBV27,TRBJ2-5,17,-,TGTGCCAGCAGGGGGTTAGCGGCTAGCGGGAGCCAAGAGACCCAGTACTTC,CASRGLAASGSQETQYF